The next 8 T cell receptor beta chains were all read from a single sample in a study of blood T cell repertoires in COVID-19. The protocol was immunoSEQ multiplex PCR, while the TCRdb copy is restricted to in-frame clones and leaves out a portion. Of about 76,000 clones detected, 83% appear once; the ten largest clones hold roughly 43%. The material sequenced was peripheral blood. Every receptor here comes from a man at least 80 years old with acute or convalescent COVID-19.

This chain joins TRBV5-6 and TRBJ2-7; D perhaps matches TRBD2 (6 bases). V was cut by 0 bases and J by 4 bases, with 14 bases left in between. In germline, CDR1 is SGHDT, CDR2 YYEEEE. The CDR3 spans 15 residues. This CDR3 is CASSLDGGLNYEQYF. CDR3 in DNA: TGTGCCAGCAGCTTGGATGGGGGGTTGAATTACGAGCAGTACTTC.

This chain uses TRBV5-1 with TRBJ1-3, with no clear D. The CDR3 covers 15 residues. The germline gives CDR1 SGHRS, CDR2 YFSETQ. With 0 bases removed from V and 0 bases from J, the gap between germline ends came to 7 bases. The CDR3 sequence: CASSLEGDSGNTIYF. The CDR3 nucleotides read TGCGCCAGCAGCTTGGAAGGAGACTCTGGAAACACCATATATTTT.

The chain is built from TRBV5-4 and TRBJ2-2, with 10 bases aligning to TRBD2. J lost 1 base, V lost 4 bases, and 4 bases had no gene match. Germline CDR1 SGHNT, CDR2 YYREEE (reference sequence). The CDR3 loop spans 16 amino acids. For the CDR3, the DNA is TGTGCCAGCAGCCGAAGGACTAGCGGGAACACCGGGGAGCTGTTTTTT. Its translation is CASSRRTSGNTGELFF.

This chain joins TRBV7-9 and TRBJ2-3; TRBD1 matches 7 bases. The CDR3 is made up of 14 amino acids. Germline assignment: CDR1 SEHNR and CDR2 FQNEAQ (reference sequence). The V segment lost 5 bases and the J segment 6 bases; nucleotides outside the gene matches: 8. The CDR3 coding sequence is TGTGCCAGCAGCCAAACAGGGGTACTCGATACGCAGTATTTT. Translation: CASSQTGVLDTQYF.

The chain is built from TRBV27 and TRBJ2-3; 10 nucleotides match TRBD2. The CDR3 is 20 amino acids. The J segment lost 1 base and the V segment lost 4 bases, leaving 17 bases of the junction unmatched. Looked up from germline, CDR1 is MNHEY and CDR2 is SMNVEV (reference sequence). Written as DNA, the CDR3 is TGTGCCAGCAGTTCGTTAGGGCTAGCGGGGGTTAGGAGGGGCACAGATACGCAGTATTTT. This translates into CASSSLGLAGVRRGTDTQYF.

This clone was recorded once. The chain has TRBV7-2 and TRBJ1-2, with TRBD1 matching over 7 bases. This CDR3 contains 15 residues. The V gene's germline CDR1 is SGHTA and CDR2 FQGNSA. V shed 1 base and J 3 bases; nucleotides not matched to a gene: 5. CDR3 sequence (DNA): TGTGCCAGCAGCTTAGAGTCAGGGGGATACTATGGCTACACCTTC. This sequence encodes CASSLESGGYYGYTF.

The chain is built from TRBV7-9 and TRBJ1-1; D may be TRBD1 (5 bases). The germline V and J ends were trimmed by 4 bases and 8 bases, with 17 bases remaining between them. Germline assignment: CDR1 SEHNR and CDR2 FQNEAQ (reference sequence). CDR3 size: 14 residues. Written as DNA, the CDR3 is TGTGCCAGCAGCTCTAGGGACCAAGGGAGGGAAGCTTTCTTT. Residues: CASSSRDQGREAFF.

The chain uses TRBV9 and TRBJ1-2, with TRBD1 matching 7 bases. Germline V gene lookup returns CDR1 SGDLS and CDR2 YYNGEE. The length of the CDR3 is 14 residues. V lost 2 bases, J lost 6 bases, and 7 bases stayed unmatched. CDR3 region: CASSVEGAVNGYTF. Here the CDR3 DNA reads TGTGCCAGCAGCGTTGAGGGGGCGGTTAATGGCTACACCTTC.